The source of this TCR beta chain is a study of blood T cell repertoires in COVID-19. Study in general: Sites in the United States, Italy and Spain provided acute and convalescent COVID-19 samples.

With V trimmed by 6 bases and J by 8 bases, 10 bases remained unmatched. The CDR3 length is 15 residues. Germline V lookup: CDR1 SNHLY, CDR2 FYNNEI. TCRdb's copy holds only in-frame clones and misses some; the assay was immunoSEQ multiplex PCR. The repertoire has 450,000 or so clones, 70% to 90% of them found once; the top ten carry 0.7% to 0.85%. V usage is TRBV2 and J usage is TRBJ2-7; TRBD2 aligns across 13 bases. The sequence derives from a man aged 18 to 29 with COVID-19, enrolled during active disease. The sequenced material came from peripheral blood. The CDR3 here is CASRVTGTSGTKQYF. CDR3 coding DNA: TGTGCCAGCAGGGTAACCGGGACTAGCGGGACAAAGCAGTACTTC.